This T cell receptor (beta chain) was recovered during a study of cytomegalovirus exposure and HLA in healthy donors. Study-level information: As an earlier analysis found, some 170 million T cells yielded fewer than 130 million unique TCR beta sequences. Early release data held tens of millions of unique TCRs from HLA-typed donors. Study-level results: Accurate predictions that matched the HLA-A and HLA-B alleles of most subjects were reportedly made from TCR beta sequences.

V lost 0 bases to trimming and J lost 6 bases, with 14 bases between them. Germline CDR1 reads SGHAT; CDR2 reads FQNNGV. The CDR3 is made up of 15 amino acids. A remark on this clone: Its antigen is not identified.

The PCR had 60 Vbeta and 13 Jbeta primers. This table comes from immunoSEQ multiplex PCR, and its TCRdb copy is limited to in-frame clones, with some not included. The sample holds 200,000 to 250,000 clones, approximately 81% seen once. The donors gave bone marrow, and they were healthy. The V gene is TRBV11-2, the J gene TRBJ1-2; D possibly corresponds to TRBD1 (6 bases). This TCR came from a woman in her sixties in good health and CMV-seropositive. Sequences were obtained from PBMCs. This chain's CDR3 is CASSLDVGRGDGYTF. In DNA form, the CDR3 reads TGTGCCAGCAGCTTAGATGTTGGCAGGGGCGATGGCTACACCTTC.